This record looks at one T cell receptor beta chain sequence and its context. Its antigen remains unidentified. Per-nucleotide qualities are absent, and no much larger clonotype sits a single base away. From the germline V gene, CDR1 is MGHRA and CDR2 is YSYEKL. Including the terminal cysteine and phenylalanine, the CDR3 comprises 15 residues. CDR3 DNA only is kept here, 45 bases in frame from base 1. V lost 1 base and J lost 7 bases, and the count of bases not matched to a germline gene is 6. This specimen belongs to a study of graft-versus-host responses after intestinal transplantation (dated by TCRdb to 2020 to 2023). At the level of the whole study: The transplants that recipients received were multivisceral, liver-intestinal, or isolated intestinal. All recipients received anti-thymocyte globulin induction followed by maintenance tacrolimus and steroids for about three years. After intestinal transplantation, graft-versus-host and host-versus-graft alloreactive T cell clones in the graft, circulation and bone marrow were tracked using bulk TCR-beta CDR3 sequencing. To identify alloreactive clones, pre-transplant mixed lymphocyte reaction products were sequenced and then compared with unstimulated pre-transplant donor and recipient T cells. Of the roughly 26 intestinal transplant recipients enrolled in the cohort, one of whom was a retransplant, 3 patients without pretransplant specimens were excluded. A peak of at least 4% donor T cells among recipient peripheral blood mononuclear cells was the definition used for donor T cell macrochimerism. Samples from a few later patients were sequenced in-house on an Illumina MiSeq with MiXCR processing rather than by the commercial service. Broader findings and caveats from the paper: In patients with donor T cell macrochimerism, the allografts had high GvH to HvG T cell clonal ratios. GvH clones were detected in recipient bone marrow, and some of these GvH clones were observed earlier in ileal mucosa or blood, consistent with an intestinal mucosal origin. Peak levels of circulating GvH clones were associated with declines in HvG clones early after transplant. Conclusions were limited by the relatively low number and heterogeneity of intestinal transplant patients.

Libraries were constructed by the immunoSEQ multiplex PCR assay. For most patients, genomic DNA was isolated using the Qiagen DNeasy Blood and Tissue Kit and was shipped frozen to Adaptive Biotechnologies for TCR sequencing. Adaptive Biotechnologies carried out high-throughput TCR-beta CDR3 sequencing of genomic DNA for most patients. In the source study's methods: TCR sequencing data for 18 patients were retrieved from Adaptive's ImmunoSEQ software; three other patients were processed with MiXCR and VDJtools. CD4 versus CD8 sorting errors were corrected by removing sequences found in both subsets at a frequency ratio below 5:1. CDR3 nucleotide sequences shared between donor and recipient were removed because their origin could not be assigned. To count as alloreactive, a clone needed at least 2-fold expansion over unstimulated cells and a minimum CFSE-low frequency of 0.002% (template counts) or 0.001% (read counts). Clones detected in sequenced pre-transplant spleen, lymph node, or MLR CFSE-low populations of the donor or recipient were defined as mappable. Cumulative frequency of alloreactive clones was calculated as a percentage of all sequences weighted by copy number. Entries here come from immuneACCESS through TCRdb and include only in-frame sequences with V and J called. Some clones fail to appear in such tables; in the studies checked, an unresolved V gene covers under half of the shortfall, and the cause of the remainder is unknown. V and J calls and clone size are those listed in that table; D and trimming were worked out from the DNA. This sample lists some 130,000 clones; approximately 95% were detected once. About 3.3% of the sample goes to the ten largest clones.

The time point label corresponds to: cells obtained before transplantation from donor or recipient. CD3+CD4+ and CD3+CD8+ populations were FACS-sorted from unstimulated pre-transplant donor and recipient cells taken from spleen or lymph nodes. The sequences come from unstimulated CD8+ T cells sorted from spleen or lymph node cells, collected before intestinal transplant. The rearrangement joined TRBV4-1 to TRBJ1-3; 8 junctional bases match TRBD1. The receptor comes from a human donor who received an intestinal transplant. The CDR3 region has the sequence CASSQAGQGLNTIYF. The DNA is as follows: TGCGCCAGCAGCCAAGCTGGACAGGGTTTGAACACCATATATTTT.